Listed here is a single TCR beta chain. This clone was counted a few times. Its recognized antigen is unknown. The input lacks base qualities; no much larger clone sits a single base away. TCRbeta rearrangements were sequenced from genomic DNA using the immunoSEQ assay at survey resolution. The study's processing was this. In the TCR sequencing data, the smallest productive clonotype frequency that could be detected was 2.59 x 10-5. Only productive TCRbeta rearrangements, defined as complete and in-frame sequences, were included in the analyses. Simpson clonality, calculated in the immunoSEQ Analyzer version 3.0, was used as the measure of sample clonality. Based on frequency, clones were grouped as very rare, small, medium, large (1-20%) or hyperexpanded (>20%). Generation probabilities were estimated with OLGA 1.2.3, V-gene circos plots were made with VDJtools, specificities were searched in VDJdb, and CDR3 motifs were identified with GLIPH. Entries here come from immuneACCESS through TCRdb and include only in-frame sequences with V and J called. Some clones fail to appear in such tables; in the studies checked, an unresolved V gene covers under half of the shortfall, and the cause of the remainder is unknown. D and trimming were read from the DNA, whereas the V and J calls and clone size are those reported in that table. In this sample the table shows over 30,000 clones, roughly 76% of which occur a single time. The top ten constitute about 4.4% of the sample.

Healthy controls were approximately 40 blood donors whose buffy coats came from the Finnish Red Cross blood service. All TCR-sequenced material derived from peripheral blood: patient blood samples and healthy donor buffy coats. Ficoll-Hypaque gradient centrifugation was used to isolate peripheral blood mononuclear cells. For the healthy controls, CD4+ cells were obtained from buffy coats by magnetic purification. Genomic DNA was extracted using the Gentra Puregene Cell and Tissue kit, and a Qubit 2.0 fluorometer was used to quantify it. The V and J ends are trimmed by 2 bases and 5 bases, leaving 12 bases between them. Taken from the germline V gene (reference sequence), the CDR1 and CDR2 loops are MNHNY and SVGAGI. The CDR3, from cysteine to phenylalanine, totals 14 residues. Just CDR3 DNA is preserved here, 42 bases in frame from base 1. This entry belongs to a study of STAT5B mutations in CD4+ large granular lymphocyte leukemia (dated by TCRdb to 2022 to 2024). As for the study more broadly: Among healthy controls, the CDR3 'QG' motif was associated with a particular HLA allele. The study compared the TCRbeta repertoires of patients with CD4+ T-cell large granular lymphocyte leukemia against those of healthy blood donors. The purity of purified fractions was confirmed by flow cytometry on FACSCanto II or FACSVerse to exceed 95% among lymphocytes.

The paper's findings and limits, for the study overall: Main leukemic clonotypes were private to each patient, although roughly 25% of the main leukemic clonotypes were found at low frequency in the non-leukemic repertoires of other patients. Enrichment of TRBV06-family usage was observed among the top patient clones (8/27) relative to healthy controls (2/35). CD4-sorted patient repertoires appeared more clonal than healthy CD4+ repertoires, and this difference persisted after removing the putative leukemic clones. Data were not HLA-matched; higher clonality in CD4+ versus CD8+ T-LGLL could reflect the relatively small sample size.

Rearrangement joined TRBV6-6 to TRBJ1-1; TRBD1 might be the D gene, on 5 matching bases. This clonotype was sampled from a human donor in good health. The sample taken for sequencing was CD4+ T cells from blood buffy coats. At the DNA level, the sequence is TGTGCCAGCAGTTACGCTGGGGCGAGGACTGAAGCTTTCTTT. Its protein product is CASSYAGARTEAFF.